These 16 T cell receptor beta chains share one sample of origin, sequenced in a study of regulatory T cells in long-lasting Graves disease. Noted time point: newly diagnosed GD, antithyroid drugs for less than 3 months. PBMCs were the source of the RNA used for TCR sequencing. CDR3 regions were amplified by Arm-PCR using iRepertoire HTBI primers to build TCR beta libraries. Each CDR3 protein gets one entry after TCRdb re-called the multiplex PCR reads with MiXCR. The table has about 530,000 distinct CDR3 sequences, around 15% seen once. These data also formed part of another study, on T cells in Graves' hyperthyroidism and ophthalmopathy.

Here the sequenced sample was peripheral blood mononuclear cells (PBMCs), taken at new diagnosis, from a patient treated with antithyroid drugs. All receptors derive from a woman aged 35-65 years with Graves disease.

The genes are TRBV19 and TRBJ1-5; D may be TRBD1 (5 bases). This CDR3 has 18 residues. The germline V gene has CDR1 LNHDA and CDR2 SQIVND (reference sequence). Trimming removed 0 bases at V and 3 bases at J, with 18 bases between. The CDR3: CASSIDRAGLGTNQPQHF. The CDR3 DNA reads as TGTGCCAGTAGTATAGATCGCGCGGGACTGGGCACCAATCAGCCCCAGCATTTT.

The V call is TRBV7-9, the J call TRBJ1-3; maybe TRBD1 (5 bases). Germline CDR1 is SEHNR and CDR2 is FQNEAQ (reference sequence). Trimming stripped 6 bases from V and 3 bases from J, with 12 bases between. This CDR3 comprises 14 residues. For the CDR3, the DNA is TGTGCCAGCAGTTTCAGGGAACTTGGAAACACCATATATTTT. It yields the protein CASSFRELGNTIYF.

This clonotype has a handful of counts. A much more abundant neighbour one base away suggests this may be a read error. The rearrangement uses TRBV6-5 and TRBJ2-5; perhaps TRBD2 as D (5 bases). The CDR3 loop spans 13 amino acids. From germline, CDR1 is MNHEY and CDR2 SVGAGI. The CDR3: CAGSYPGQETQYF. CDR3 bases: TGTGCCGGCAGTTACCCGGGGCAAGAGACCCAGTACTTC.

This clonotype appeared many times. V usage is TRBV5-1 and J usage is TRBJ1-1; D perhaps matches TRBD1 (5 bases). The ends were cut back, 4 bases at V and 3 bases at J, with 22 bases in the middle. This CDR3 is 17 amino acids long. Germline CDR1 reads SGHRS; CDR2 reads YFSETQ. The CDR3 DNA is TGCGCCAGCAGCCATTTCGCCTCGGGGGATCTCCACACTGAAGCTTTCTTT. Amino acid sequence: CASSHFASGDLHTEAFF.

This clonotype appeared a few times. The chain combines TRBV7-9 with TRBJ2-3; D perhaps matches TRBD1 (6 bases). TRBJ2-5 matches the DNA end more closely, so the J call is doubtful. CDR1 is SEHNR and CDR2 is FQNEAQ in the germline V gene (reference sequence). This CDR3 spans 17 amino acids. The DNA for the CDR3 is TGTGCCAGCAGCCCCGCGGGTAGTCGCGCAGGGGAGGAGACCCAGTACTTC. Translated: CASSPAGSRAGEETQYF.

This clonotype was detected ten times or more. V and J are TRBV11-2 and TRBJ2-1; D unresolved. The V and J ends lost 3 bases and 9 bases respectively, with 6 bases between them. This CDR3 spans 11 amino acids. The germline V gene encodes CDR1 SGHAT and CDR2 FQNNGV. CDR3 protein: CASSFRGEQFF. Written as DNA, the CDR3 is TGTGCCAGCAGCTTTCGCGGTGAGCAGTTCTTC.

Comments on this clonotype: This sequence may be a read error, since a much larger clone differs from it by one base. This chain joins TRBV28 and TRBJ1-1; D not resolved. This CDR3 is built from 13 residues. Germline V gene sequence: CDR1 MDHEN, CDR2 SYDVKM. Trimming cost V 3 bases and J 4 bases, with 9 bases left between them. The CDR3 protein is CASSFNLSTEAFF. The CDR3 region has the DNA TGTGCCAGCAGTTTCAACTTGAGCACTGAAGCTTTCTTT. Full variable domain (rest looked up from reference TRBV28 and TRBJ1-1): DVKVTQSSRYLVKRTGEKVFLECVQDMDHENMFWYRQDPGLGLRLIYFSYDVKMKEKGDIPEGYSVSREKKERFSLILESASTNQTSMYLCASSFNLSTEAFFGQGTRLTVV.

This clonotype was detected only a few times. CDR3 in amino acids: CASSQAWTANTGELFF. DNA of the CDR3: TGTGCCAGCAGCCAAGCTTGGACAGCGAACACCGGGGAGCTGTTTTTT. V and J are TRBV14 and TRBJ2-2, with a tentative D call TRBD1 (6 bases). This CDR3 contains 16 residues. The V gene lost 1 base and the J gene lost 0 bases, with 9 bases spanning the gap. The V gene's germline CDR1 is SGHDN and CDR2 FVKESK.

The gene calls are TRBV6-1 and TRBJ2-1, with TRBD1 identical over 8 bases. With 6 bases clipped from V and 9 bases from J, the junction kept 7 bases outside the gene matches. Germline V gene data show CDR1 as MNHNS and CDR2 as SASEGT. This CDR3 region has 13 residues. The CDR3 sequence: CASRATGGGEQFF. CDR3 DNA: TGTGCCAGCAGAGCTACAGGGGGAGGTGAGCAGTTCTTC.

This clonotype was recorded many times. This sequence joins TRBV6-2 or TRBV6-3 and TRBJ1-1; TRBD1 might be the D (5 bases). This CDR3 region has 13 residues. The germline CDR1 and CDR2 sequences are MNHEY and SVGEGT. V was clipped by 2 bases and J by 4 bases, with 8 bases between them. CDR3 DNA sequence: TGTGCCAGCAGTTACCAGGGTGTCACTGAAGCTTTCTTT. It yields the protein CASSYQGVTEAFF.

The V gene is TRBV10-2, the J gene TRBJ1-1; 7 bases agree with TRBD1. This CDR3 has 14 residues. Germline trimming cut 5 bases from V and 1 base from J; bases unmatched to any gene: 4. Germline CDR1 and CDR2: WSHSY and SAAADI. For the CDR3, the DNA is TGCGCCAGCAGTAAGGGGGCCCGGAACACTGAAGCTTTCTTT. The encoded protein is CASSKGARNTEAFF.

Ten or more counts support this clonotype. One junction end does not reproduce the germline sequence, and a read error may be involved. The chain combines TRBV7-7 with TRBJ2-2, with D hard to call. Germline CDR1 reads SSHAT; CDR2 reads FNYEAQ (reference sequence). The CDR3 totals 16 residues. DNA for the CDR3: TGTGCTAGCAGCCGTCAGGACGCCCCGAGCACCGGGGAGCTGTTTTTT. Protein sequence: CASSRQDAPSTGELFF.

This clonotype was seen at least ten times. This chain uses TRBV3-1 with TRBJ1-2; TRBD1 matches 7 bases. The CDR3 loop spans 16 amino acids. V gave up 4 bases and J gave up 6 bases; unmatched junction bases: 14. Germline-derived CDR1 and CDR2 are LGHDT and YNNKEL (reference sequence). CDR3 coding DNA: TGTGCCAGCAGCCTCCGAGCCACCGCAGGGGGTGATGGCTACACCTTC. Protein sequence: CASSLRATAGGDGYTF.

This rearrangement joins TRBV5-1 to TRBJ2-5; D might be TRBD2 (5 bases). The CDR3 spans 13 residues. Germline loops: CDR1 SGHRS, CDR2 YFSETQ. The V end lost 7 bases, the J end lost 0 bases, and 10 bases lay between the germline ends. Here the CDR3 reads CASGIAYQETQYF. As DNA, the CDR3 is TGCGCCAGCGGCATAGCGTACCAAGAGACCCAGTACTTC.

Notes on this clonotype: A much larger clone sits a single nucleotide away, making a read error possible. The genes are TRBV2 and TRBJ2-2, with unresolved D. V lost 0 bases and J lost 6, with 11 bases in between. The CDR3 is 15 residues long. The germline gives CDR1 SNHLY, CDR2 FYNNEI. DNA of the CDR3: TGTGCCAGCAGTGAAGCTCAGGCTTACGCCGGGGAGCTGTTTTTT. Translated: CASSEAQAYAGELFF.

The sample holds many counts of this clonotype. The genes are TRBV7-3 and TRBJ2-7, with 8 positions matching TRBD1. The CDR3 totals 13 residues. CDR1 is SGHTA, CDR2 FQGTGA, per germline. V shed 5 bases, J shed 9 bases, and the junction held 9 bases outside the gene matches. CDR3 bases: TGTGCCAGCAGCCCGGACAGGGATTCGCGGCAGTACTTC. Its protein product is CASSPDRDSRQYF.